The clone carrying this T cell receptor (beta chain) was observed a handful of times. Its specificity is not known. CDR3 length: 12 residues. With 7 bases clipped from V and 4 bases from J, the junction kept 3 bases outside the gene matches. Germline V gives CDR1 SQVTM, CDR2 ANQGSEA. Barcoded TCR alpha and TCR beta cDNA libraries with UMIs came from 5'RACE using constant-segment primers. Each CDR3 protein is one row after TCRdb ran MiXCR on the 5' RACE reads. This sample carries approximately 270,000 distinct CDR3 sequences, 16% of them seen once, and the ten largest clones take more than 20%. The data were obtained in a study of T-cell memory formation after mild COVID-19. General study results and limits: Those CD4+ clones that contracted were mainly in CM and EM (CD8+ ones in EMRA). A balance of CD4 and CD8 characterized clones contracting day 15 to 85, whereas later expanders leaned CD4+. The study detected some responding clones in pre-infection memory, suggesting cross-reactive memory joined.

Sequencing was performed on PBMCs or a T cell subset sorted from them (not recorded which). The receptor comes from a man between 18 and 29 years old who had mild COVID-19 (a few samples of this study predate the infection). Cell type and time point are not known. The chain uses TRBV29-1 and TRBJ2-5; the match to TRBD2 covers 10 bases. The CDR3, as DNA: TGCAGCGGTAGCGGGGGGAGAGAGACCCAGTACTTC. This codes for CSGSGGRETQYF.